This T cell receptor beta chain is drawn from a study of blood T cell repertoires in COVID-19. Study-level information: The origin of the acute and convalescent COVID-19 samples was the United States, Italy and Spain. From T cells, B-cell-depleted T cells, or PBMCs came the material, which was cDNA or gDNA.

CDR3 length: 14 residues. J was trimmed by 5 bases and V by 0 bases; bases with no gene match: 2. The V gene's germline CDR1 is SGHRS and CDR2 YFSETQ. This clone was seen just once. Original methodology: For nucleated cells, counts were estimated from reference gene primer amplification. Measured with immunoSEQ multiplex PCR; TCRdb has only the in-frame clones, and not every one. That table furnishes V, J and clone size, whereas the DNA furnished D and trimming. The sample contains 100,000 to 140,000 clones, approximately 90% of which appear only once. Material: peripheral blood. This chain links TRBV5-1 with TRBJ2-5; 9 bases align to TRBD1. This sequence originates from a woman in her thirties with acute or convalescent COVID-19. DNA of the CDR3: TGCGCCAGCAGCTTGGGAGGGACAGGGGAGACCCAGTACTTC. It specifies CASSLGGTGETQYF.